These 27 T cell receptor beta chains were all obtained from the same sample, sequenced in a study of CD8 T cells in Susac syndrome. Reverse transcription of roughly 0.5 to 1 ug RNA used random hexamers. TCRdb called the immunoSEQ multiplex PCR reads again in MiXCR, with one record for every CDR3 protein. Of approximately 110,000 distinct CDR3 sequences in the sample, 85% to 95% were seen once. Sample: CD8+ T cells from PBMCs. Receptor source: a human donor with multiple sclerosis.

V gene TRBV3-1 combines with J gene TRBJ2-1, with 11 positions matching TRBD2. This CDR3 region has 18 residues. Losses at the gene ends were 0 bases for V and 4 bases for J; bases not matched to a gene: 8. Per the germline V gene, CDR1 is LGHDT and CDR2 is YNNKEL (reference sequence). CDR3 region: CASSQDPRLAGYYNEQFF. DNA of the CDR3: TGTGCCAGCAGCCAAGATCCTCGACTAGCGGGGTATTACAATGAGCAGTTCTTC.

The rearrangement joins TRBV6-5 to TRBJ1-1; D may be TRBD1 (5 bases). Germline CDR1 and CDR2: MNHEY and SVGAGI. The CDR3 is made up of 19 amino acids. Trimming took off 0 bases at V and 2 bases at J, with 22 bases between the two ends. CDR3 amino acids: CASSYSIDQGWGLNTEAFF. The CDR3 region has the DNA TGTGCCAGCAGTTACTCTATCGACCAGGGATGGGGGTTAAACACTGAAGCTTTCTTT.

This chain connects TRBV12-3 or TRBV12-4 to TRBJ2-5; 9 positions agree with TRBD2. The ends lost 3 bases at V and 0 bases at J; junction bases unmatched: 5. The CDR3 spans 16 residues. In DNA, the CDR3 is TGTGCCAGCAGTTTGGTACTAGCGGGCCACCAAGAGACCCAGTACTTC. Translation: CASSLVLAGHQETQYF.

The chain links TRBV24-1 to TRBJ2-2; 11 nucleotides match TRBD1. CDR1 and CDR2 (germline): KGHDR, SFDVKD. The CDR3 covers 17 residues. Trimming removed 9 bases from V and 5 bases from J; junction bases left unmatched: 13. CDR3 bases: TGTGCCACCCGGTCGGACAGGGGGCTCGAGGGGACCGGGGAGCTGTTTTTT. Translated: CATRSDRGLEGTGELFF.

This chain uses TRBV28 with TRBJ2-7; possible D gene TRBD2, 5 bases. CDR3 length: 16 amino acids. Germline lookup yields CDR1 MDHEN and CDR2 SYDVKM. With 2 bases removed from V and 0 bases from J, the gap between germline ends came to 14 bases. The DNA of the CDR3 is TGTGCCAGCAGTTTAGCCCTCCAAGGAGGCTCCTACGAGCAGTACTTC. This translates into CASSLALQGGSYEQYF. Full variable domain (outside the CDR3, taken from reference TRBV28 and TRBJ2-7): DVKVTQSSRYLVKRTGEKVFLECVQDMDHENMFWYRQDPGLGLRLIYFSYDVKMKEKGDIPEGYSVSREKKERFSLILESASTNQTSMYLCASSLALQGGSYEQYFGPGTRLTVT.

The J gene is TRBJ2-7, the V gene TRBV27; TRBD1 aligns across 8 bases. The CDR3 is 14 residues long. J was trimmed by 5 bases and V by 5 bases; bases with no gene match: 8. The germline CDR1 and CDR2 sequences are MNHEY and SMNVEV (reference sequence). The CDR3, as DNA: TGTGCCAGCAGTCGCGGGGTGACAGGGGACGAGCAGTACTTC. This translates into CASSRGVTGDEQYF.

The count of this clonotype is one. This chain links TRBV5-5 with TRBJ2-1; perhaps D is TRBD1 or TRBD2 (5 bases each). Looked up from germline, CDR1 is SGHKS and CDR2 is YYEKEE (reference sequence). Between the trimmed V and J ends, which lost 4 bases and 5 bases, there was a span of 13 bases. The CDR3 totals 14 residues. CDR3 sequence: CASSLWDGDNEQFF. The CDR3 DNA reads as TGTGCCAGCAGCCTGTGGGACGGAGACAATGAGCAGTTCTTC.

This rearrangement joins TRBV4-1 to TRBJ2-1, with 7 bases lining up with TRBD1. The V and J ends lost 9 bases and 4 bases, in that order; junction bases with no gene match: 9. This CDR3 region has 14 residues. Germline CDR1 MGHRA, CDR2 YSYEKL. For the CDR3, the DNA is TGCGCCAGTACCGAAGGGGGCTTGTACAATGAGCAGTTCTTC. Its protein product is CASTEGGLYNEQFF.

The V gene is TRBV5-6, the J gene TRBJ2-7, with no clear D. Germline-derived CDR1 and CDR2 are SGHDT and YYEEEE. The CDR3 has 13 residues. Trimming removed 0 bases at V and 3 bases at J, with 7 bases between. The CDR3 protein is CASSLVDNYEQYF. DNA of the CDR3: TGTGCCAGCAGCTTGGTTGACAACTACGAGCAGTACTTC.

CDR3 residues: CASSSTKTGWVYNEQFF. CDR3 DNA: TGTGCCAGCAGTTCCACGAAGACAGGGTGGGTTTACAATGAGCAGTTCTTC. The J gene is TRBJ2-1, the V gene TRBV28, with 7 bases identical to TRBD1. The germline V gene has CDR1 MDHEN and CDR2 SYDVKM. The CDR3 is 17 amino acids. The trim removed 4 bases at V and 4 bases at J, leaving 13 bases unmatched.

This clonotype was seen a single time. The J gene is TRBJ2-3, the V gene TRBV4-2, with TRBD1 as a possible D gene (5 bases). This CDR3 is built from 16 residues. In germline, CDR1 is LGHNA, CDR2 YNFKEQ. Deletions cut 4 bases from V and 4 bases from J, with 18 bases between. CDR3 loop: CASSPLAQRGSDTQYF. CDR3 in DNA: TGTGCCAGCAGCCCCTTGGCCCAAAGGGGCTCAGATACGCAGTATTTT.

The CDR3 region is CASSQGFNSPLHF. CDR3 sequence (DNA): TGCGCCAGCAGCCAGGGTTTTAATTCACCCCTCCACTTT. V gene TRBV4-1 combines with J gene TRBJ1-6; D gene unclear. The V gene's germline CDR1 is MGHRA and CDR2 YSYEKL. V was pared by 3 bases and J by 6 bases, with 6 bases between. The CDR3 length is 13 residues.

The CDR3: CASSPVGGRVETQYF. The CDR3 DNA sequence: TGTGCCAGCAGCCCCGTCGGCGGGAGGGTCGAGACCCAGTACTTC. The rearrangement joins TRBV7-3 to TRBJ2-5, with TRBD2 matching over 9 bases. J lost 5 bases, V lost 5 bases, and 9 bases had no gene match. Germline CDR1 and CDR2: SGHTA and FQGTGA. The CDR3 runs 15 residues. The whole variable domain, remainder taken from reference TRBV7-3 and TRBJ2-5, is GAGVSQTPSNKVTEKGKYVELRCDPISGHTALYWYRQSLGQGPEFLIYFQGTGAADDSGLPNDRFFAVRPEGSVSTLKIQRTERGDSAVYLCASSPVGGRVETQYFGPGTRLLVL.

The chain uses TRBV5-4 and TRBJ2-7; no clear D. The V and J ends lost 4 bases and 0 bases respectively, with 11 bases between them. The CDR3 consists of 14 residues. Germline CDR1 SGHNT, CDR2 YYREEE (reference sequence). CDR3 sequence: CASSPGPSSYEQYF. CDR3 DNA: TGTGCCAGCAGCCCCGGCCCCAGCTCCTACGAGCAGTACTTC.

J is TRBJ2-2 and V is TRBV2, with 14 bases that match TRBD2. CDR3 length equals 18 residues. V was pared by 6 bases and J by 6 bases, with 12 bases of the junction left unmatched. Per the germline V gene, CDR1 is SNHLY and CDR2 is FYNNEI. The CDR3 here is CASSGGGLAGVVAGELFF. The CDR3 DNA sequence: TGTGCCAGCAGCGGGGGGGGACTAGCGGGGGTCGTTGCCGGGGAGCTGTTTTTT.

The gene calls are TRBV12-5 and TRBJ2-3, with D maybe TRBD2 (7 bases). The CDR3 has 14 residues. Trimming removed 0 bases from V and 6 bases from J, with 10 bases in between. The V gene's germline CDR1 is LGHNT and CDR2 FRNRAP. The CDR3 sequence is CASGLVRGADTQYF. DNA of the CDR3: TGTGCTAGTGGTTTGGTACGGGGGGCGGATACGCAGTATTTT.

The rearrangement links TRBV12-3 or TRBV12-4 to TRBJ1-2; D call uncertain. Deletions cut 10 bases from V and 6 bases from J, with 12 bases between. This CDR3 contains 11 residues. CDR3 DNA sequence: TGTGCCATTTTTCGGGCTGATGGCTACACCTTC. It encodes CAIFRADGYTF.

This sequence joins TRBV7-6 and TRBJ2-3; a possible D gene is TRBD1 (6 bases). The CDR3 has 14 amino acids. V lost 11 bases and J 1 base, leaving 16 bases between the germline ends. From germline, CDR1 is SGHVS and CDR2 FNYEAQ. In nucleotides, the CDR3 is TGTGCCGCAGGGGATGGAAATGGCACAGATACGCAGTATTTT. Protein product: CAAGDGNGTDTQYF.

This clonotype has only one observation. The V and J genes are TRBV12-5 and TRBJ1-5; 9 bases map to TRBD1. This CDR3 has 13 residues. The trim removed 8 bases at V and 9 bases at J, leaving 8 bases unmatched. Germline CDR1 is LGHNT and CDR2 is FRNRAP. In DNA form, the CDR3 reads TGTGCTAGTACCGGGACAGGGTCTCGGCCCCAGCATTTT. Its translation: CASTGTGSRPQHF.

This clonotype has a single count. The chain has TRBV4-1 and TRBJ2-7, with TRBD1 identical over 8 bases. The CDR3 totals 16 residues. V lost 0 bases to trimming and J lost 0 bases; unmatched junction nucleotides: 4. Per the germline V gene, CDR1 is MGHRA and CDR2 is YSYEKL. The CDR3 DNA is TGCGCCAGCAGCCAAGACCGGACAGGGAGCTCCTACGAGCAGTACTTC. The encoded protein is CASSQDRTGSSYEQYF.

This rearrangement joins TRBV9 to TRBJ1-1; D unresolved. This CDR3 has 13 amino acids. V was pared by 0 bases and J by 5 bases, with 8 bases between. Germline-derived CDR1 and CDR2 are SGDLS and YYNGEE. The CDR3 protein is CASSVEGQTEAFF. In DNA form, the CDR3 reads TGTGCCAGCAGCGTAGAAGGGCAGACTGAAGCTTTCTTT.

The chain employs TRBV13 and TRBJ1-2, with D uncertain. The CDR3 length is 15 residues. Germline assignment: CDR1 PRHDT and CDR2 FYEKMQ (reference sequence). The germline V and J ends were trimmed by 4 bases and 1 base, with 13 bases remaining between them. This CDR3 reads CASSSYRDGNYGYTF. DNA for the CDR3: TGTGCCAGCAGCTCGTACCGCGACGGTAACTATGGCTACACCTTC. Full variable domain (missing parts from reference TRBV13 and TRBJ1-2): AAGVIQSPRHLIKEKRETATLKCYPIPRHDTVYWYQQGPGQDPQFLISFYEKMQSDKGSIPDRFSAQQFSDYHSELNMSSLELGDSALYFCASSSYRDGNYGYTFGSGTRLTVV.

The genes are TRBV6-6 and TRBJ2-4, with TRBD2 matching 12 bases. The CDR3 totals 16 residues. V shed 4 bases, J shed 1 base, and the junction held 2 bases outside the gene matches. Germline lookup yields CDR1 MNHNY and CDR2 SVGAGI (reference sequence). CDR3 bases: TGTGCCAGCAGTTCCACTAGCGGGGGGGCCAAAAACATTCAGTACTTC. Residues: CASSSTSGGAKNIQYF.

The rearrangement links TRBV29-1 to TRBJ2-7; D remains ambiguous. Trimming stripped 0 bases from V and 6 bases from J, with 6 bases between. Germline loops: CDR1 SQVTM, CDR2 ANQGSEA. There are 11 residues in the CDR3. CDR3 residues: CSVEEHREQYF. The DNA for the CDR3 is TGCAGCGTTGAAGAGCATCGCGAGCAGTACTTC.

The chain uses TRBV12-3 or TRBV12-4 and TRBJ2-7; 7 bases match TRBD1. This CDR3 region has 15 residues. Trimming removed 1 base from V and 0 bases from J; junction bases left unmatched: 3. This chain's CDR3 is CASSLEQGSSYEQYF. The CDR3, as DNA: TGTGCCAGCAGTTTAGAACAGGGGAGCTCCTACGAGCAGTACTTC.

The V and J genes are TRBV13 and TRBJ2-3; D is undetermined. V shed 1 base and J shed 0 bases, with 8 bases lying between them. The germline CDR1 and CDR2 sequences are PRHDT and FYEKMQ (reference sequence). CDR3 length: 15 amino acids. The chain's CDR3 is CASSLVVGSTDTQYF. CDR3 bases: TGTGCCAGCAGCTTAGTTGTCGGGAGCACAGATACGCAGTATTTT.

The chain uses TRBV2 and TRBJ2-7, with D possibly TRBD1 on 5 matching bases. Germline assignment: CDR1 SNHLY and CDR2 FYNNEI. CDR3 length equals 14 residues. The V and J ends lost 3 bases and 5 bases respectively, with 14 bases between them. This CDR3 reads CASSEEGELNEQYV. The CDR3 region has the DNA TGTGCCAGCAGTGAGGAAGGGGAACTGAACGAGCAGTACGTC.